Described below is a single T cell receptor beta chain sequence and its context. The target antigen is unknown. This sample was included in a study of T cell repertoires in cytomegalovirus infection. Study context: Both CMV infection and a matching HLA type were indicated by public TCR beta signatures. Study-wide points: HLA-C-restricted CMV-specific TCR beta clonotypes were dominant in the ex vivo response. Carriers of CMV plus the relevant HLA were identified by cumulative public TCR beta family frequency.

Each CDR3 protein gets one entry after TCRdb re-called the reads with MiXCR. The sample records fewer than 650,000 distinct CDR3 sequences, roughly 42% being singletons. The origin of this receptor is a human donor in good health (CMV status not recorded). Some clones in this sample may be carry-over from other donors' samples. Sequenced here: cultured PBMCs, sampled from culture after CMV antigen stimulation.

The CDR3 nucleotides are TGTGCCAGCAGTTTGCGGGGCGGAGGGGCCACAGATACGCAGTATTTT. Translation gives CASSLRGGGATDTQYF. This chain links TRBV12-3 or TRBV12-4 with TRBJ2-3; weak D call: TRBD2 (6 bases). The CDR3 covers 16 residues. V was shortened by 3 bases and J by 2 bases, with 15 bases between the two germline ends.